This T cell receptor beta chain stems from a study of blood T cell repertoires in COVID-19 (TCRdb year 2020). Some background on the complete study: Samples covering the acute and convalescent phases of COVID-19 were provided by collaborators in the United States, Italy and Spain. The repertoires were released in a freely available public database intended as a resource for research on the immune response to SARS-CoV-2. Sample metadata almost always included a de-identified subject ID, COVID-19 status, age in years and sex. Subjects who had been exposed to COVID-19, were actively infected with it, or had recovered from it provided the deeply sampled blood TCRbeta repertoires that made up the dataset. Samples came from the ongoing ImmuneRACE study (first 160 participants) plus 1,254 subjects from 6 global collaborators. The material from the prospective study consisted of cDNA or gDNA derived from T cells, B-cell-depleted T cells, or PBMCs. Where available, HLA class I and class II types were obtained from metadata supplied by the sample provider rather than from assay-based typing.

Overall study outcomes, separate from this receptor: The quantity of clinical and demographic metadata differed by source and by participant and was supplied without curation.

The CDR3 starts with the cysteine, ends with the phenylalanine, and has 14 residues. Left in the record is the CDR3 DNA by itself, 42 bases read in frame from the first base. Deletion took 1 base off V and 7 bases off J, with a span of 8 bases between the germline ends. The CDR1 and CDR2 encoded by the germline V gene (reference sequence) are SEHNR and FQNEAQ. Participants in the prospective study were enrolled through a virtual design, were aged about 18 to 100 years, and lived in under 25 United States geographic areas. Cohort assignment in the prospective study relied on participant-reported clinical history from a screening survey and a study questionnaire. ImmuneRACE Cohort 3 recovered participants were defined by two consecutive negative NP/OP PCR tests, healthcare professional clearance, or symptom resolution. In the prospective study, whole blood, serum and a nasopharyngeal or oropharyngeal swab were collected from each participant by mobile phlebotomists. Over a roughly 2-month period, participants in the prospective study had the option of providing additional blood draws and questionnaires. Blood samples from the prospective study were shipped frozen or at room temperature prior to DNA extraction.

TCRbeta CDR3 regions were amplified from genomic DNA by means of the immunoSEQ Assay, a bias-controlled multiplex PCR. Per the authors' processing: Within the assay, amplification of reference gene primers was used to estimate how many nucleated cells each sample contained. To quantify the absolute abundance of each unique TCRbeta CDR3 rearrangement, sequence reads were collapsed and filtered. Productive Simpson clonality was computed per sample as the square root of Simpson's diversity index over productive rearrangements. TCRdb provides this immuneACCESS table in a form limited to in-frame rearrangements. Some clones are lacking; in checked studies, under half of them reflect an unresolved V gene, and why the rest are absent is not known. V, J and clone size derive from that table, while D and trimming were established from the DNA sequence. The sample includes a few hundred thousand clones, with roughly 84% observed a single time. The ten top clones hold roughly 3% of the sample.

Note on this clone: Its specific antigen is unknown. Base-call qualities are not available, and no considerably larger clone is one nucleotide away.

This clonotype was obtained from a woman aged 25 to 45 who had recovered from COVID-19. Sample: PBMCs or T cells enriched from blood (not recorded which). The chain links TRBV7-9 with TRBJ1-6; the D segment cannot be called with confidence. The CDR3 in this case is CASSLETENSPLHF. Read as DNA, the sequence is TGTGCCAGCAGCTTAGAAACGGAGAATTCACCCCTCCACTTT.